This section outlines one T cell receptor (beta chain) sequence together with its context. Its antigen is unknown. The data were obtained in a study of memory CD4+ T cells and cytomegalovirus serostatus. Study-level findings and limits: CD4+ memory repertoires contained about two fifths of the roughly 160 reported CMV TCRbeta sequences.

Single viable CD3+CD4+CD8-CD45RO+ cells were sorted as the memory CD4+ T cells. The germline gives CDR1 SGHAT, CDR2 FQNNGV. Trimming removed 7 bases at V and 5 bases at J, with 20 bases between. The CDR3 covers 15 residues. Original methodology: After removing out-of-frame reads, around 2,100,000 distinct TCRbeta sequences remained. Clones were read by immunoSEQ multiplex PCR, and TCRdb kept only the in-frame ones, dropping some. V and J calls and clone size follow that table, whereas D and trimming were derived from the DNA. Among about 61,000 clones listed, 82% were seen once. The sample taken for sequencing was memory CD4+ T cells from blood. The source is an adult in good health and CMV-seronegative. V and J are TRBV11-2 and TRBJ1-1; perhaps TRBD1 as D (6 bases). Written as DNA, the CDR3 is TGTGCCAGCACCAACTTAAACAGGGTTGGTACTGAAGCTTTCTTT. Its protein product is CASTNLNRVGTEAFF. Supplemented by reference TRBV11-2 and TRBJ1-1, the full variable domain reads EAGVAQSPRYKIIEKRQSVAFWCNPISGHATLYWYQQILGQGPKLLIQFQNNGVVDDSQLPKDRFSAERLKGVDSTLKIQPAKLEDSAVYLCASTNLNRVGTEAFFGQGTRLTVV.